A single sample is the source of the 18 T cell receptor beta chains below, sequenced in a study of T cells in Graves' hyperthyroidism and ophthalmopathy. TCR beta CDR3 region amplification was performed from RNA transcripts. The HTBI set primed first-round TCR CDR3 RT-PCR. TCRdb reprocessed the multiplex PCR reads via MiXCR and lists one record per CDR3 protein. The data hold over 700,000 distinct CDR3 sequences, with under 45% observed a single time. The sample was blood. The receptors here all came from a woman between 40 and 50 years old with Graves' hyperthyroidism.

This clonotype has a handful of counts. V usage is TRBV4-1 and J usage is TRBJ2-7, with 8 bases that match TRBD1. The CDR3 consists of 16 residues. Trimming at V came to 4 bases and at J to 7 bases, leaving 15 bases not matched to a gene. Germline CDR1 and CDR2: MGHRA and YSYEKL. Here the CDR3 DNA reads TGCGCCAGCAGCCTCTACGCGGGACAGGCTTATCAGGAGCAGTACTTC. It specifies CASSLYAGQAYQEQYF.

This clonotype was counted only a few times. CDR3 in amino acids: CASSAPGQGGEQYF. For the CDR3, the DNA is TGTGCCAGCAGCGCTCCGGGACAGGGTGGCGAGCAGTACTTC. The chain carries TRBV7-8 and TRBJ2-7; 9 bases map to TRBD1. The CDR3 covers 14 residues. The trim removed 5 bases at V and 6 bases at J, leaving 8 bases unmatched. Germline V CDR1 and CDR2: SGHVS, FQNEAQ.

This clonotype has a handful of counts. The V call is TRBV6-5, the J call TRBJ1-3; D is unresolved. The CDR3 covers 16 residues. Trimming removed 0 bases from V and 4 bases from J, with 13 bases in between. Germline CDR1 reads MNHEY; CDR2 reads SVGAGI. The CDR3 region is CASSYSSDPLGNTIYF. The CDR3 DNA reads TGTGCCAGCAGTTACTCGTCGGACCCACTAGGAAACACCATATATTTT.

This clonotype was seen only a few times. The CDR3 coding sequence is TGTGCCAGCACCCATAGCGGGGGGGATCAAGAGACCCAGTACTTC. Encoded protein: CASTHSGGDQETQYF. This chain links TRBV9 with TRBJ2-5, with 11 bases fitting TRBD2. Germline loops: CDR1 SGDLS, CDR2 YYNGEE. V dropped 6 bases and J dropped 2; count of bases not matched to a gene: 6. This CDR3 is 15 amino acids long.

The chain employs TRBV12-3 or TRBV12-4 and TRBJ1-4; 9 nucleotides align to TRBD1. This CDR3 is built from 14 residues. J was trimmed by 7 bases and V by 6 bases; bases with no gene match: 6. CDR3 DNA sequence: TGTGCCAGCAGGAACAGGGGGCGCAGTGAAAAACTGTTTTTT. It encodes CASRNRGRSEKLFF.

Concerning this clonotype itself: Lacking the conserved final phenylalanine or tryptophan, this CDR3 likely reflects a read error. The CDR3 protein is CASSYSKDSPYEQYL. DNA of the CDR3: TGTGCCAGCAGTTACTCGAAGGACAGTCCATACGAGCAGTACCTC. The genes are TRBV6-5 and TRBJ2-7; D may be TRBD1 (6 bases). The CDR3 spans 15 residues. V lost 0 bases and J lost 4, with 13 bases in between. Germline V lookup: CDR1 MNHEY, CDR2 SVGAGI.

This clonotype was detected many times. The V gene is TRBV2, the J gene TRBJ1-1; possibly TRBD1 for D (5 bases). The CDR3 sequence is 12 residues long. In germline, CDR1 is SNHLY, CDR2 FYNNEI. Trimming took off 6 bases at V and 9 bases at J, with 14 bases between the two ends. The CDR3 region has the DNA TGTGCCAGCAGCGACCGGGGGAATAAAGCTTTCTTT. Protein sequence: CASSDRGNKAFF.

This clonotype was detected ten times or more. The chain joins TRBV10-3 to TRBJ1-4, with a tentative D call TRBD1 (5 bases). V was pared by 0 bases and J by 5 bases, with 13 bases between. CDR3 length: 16 residues. Germline lookup yields CDR1 ENHRY and CDR2 SYGVKD. CDR3: CAISESSGRVNEKLFF. The CDR3 DNA reads TGTGCCATCAGTGAGTCGAGTGGCAGGGTGAATGAAAAACTGTTTTTT.

This clonotype has just a few counts. It is unclear where the CDR3 begins or ends on the DNA, so no DNA is shown, and the CDR3 is as TCRdb lists it. This chain's CDR3 is CASSYSNLVMGLSEKLFF. The J gene is TRBJ1-4, the V gene TRBV6-5; the DNA was not compared with TRBD1, the D call given in the table. The CDR3 comprises 18 residues, both ends counted. CDR1 and CDR2 from the germline V gene are MNHEY and SVGAGI.

This clonotype came up many times. This chain uses TRBV12-3 or TRBV12-4 with TRBJ1-4; TRBD1 might be the D (6 bases). Trimming cost V 2 bases and J 10 bases, with 20 bases left between them. The CDR3 has 16 residues. CDR3 in amino acids: CASSLSTGPVGGKLFF. Here the CDR3 DNA reads TGTGCCAGCAGTTTATCCACAGGGCCCGTGGGGGGAAAACTGTTTTTT.

In this sample, this clonotype turned up many times. A read error may produce the germline difference seen at one junction end. The gene calls are TRBV20-1 and TRBJ1-3; 8 bases align to TRBD1. Per the germline V gene, CDR1 is DFQATT and CDR2 is SNEGSKA (reference sequence). The CDR3 is 12 amino acids. CDR3 nucleotides: TGCAGTGTTAGACAGGGGGGAAACACCATATATTTT. Translation: CSVRQGGNTIYF.

Only a few counts were recorded for this clonotype. The chain combines TRBV6-5 with TRBJ2-5; the D gene is possibly TRBD1 (5 bases). Germline lookup yields CDR1 MNHEY and CDR2 SVGAGI. The CDR3 has 14 residues. Trimming took off 6 bases at V and 5 bases at J, with 16 bases between the two ends. The DNA of the CDR3 is TGTGCCAGCAGCTCGACAGCAAGGAAGGAGACCCAGTACTTC. As protein: CASSSTARKETQYF.

This chain connects TRBV12-3 or TRBV12-4 to TRBJ1-1; 7 positions agree with TRBD1. The CDR3 runs to 14 residues. V gave up 7 bases and J gave up 4 bases; unmatched junction bases: 9. The CDR3 DNA reads TGTGCCAGCATTGACAGGGCGGCTCGCACTGAAGCTTTCTTT. Its translation is CASIDRAARTEAFF.

This clonotype has only a few counts. DNA for the CDR3: TGTGCCAGCAGCCCCAGGTCCCGCATGAACACTGAAGCTTTCTTT. Amino acids: CASSPRSRMNTEAFF. This chain joins TRBV7-9 and TRBJ1-1; D unresolved. V lost 5 bases and J 0 bases, leaving 13 bases between the germline ends. This CDR3 contains 15 residues. Germline CDR1 is SEHNR and CDR2 is FQNEAQ (reference sequence).

The chain uses TRBV7-2 and TRBJ1-6; 7 positions agree with TRBD1. The J segment lost 7 bases and the V segment lost 4 bases, leaving 7 bases of the junction unmatched. CDR1 and CDR2 (germline): SGHTA, FQGNSA. There are 15 residues in the CDR3. CDR3: CASSSGTELNSPLHF. The CDR3 DNA is TGTGCCAGCAGCTCCGGGACAGAACTAAATTCACCCCTCCACTTT. The whole variable domain, remainder taken from reference TRBV7-2 and TRBJ1-6, is GAGVSQSPSNKVTEKGKDVELRCDPISGHTALYWYRQSLGQGLEFLIYFQGNSAPDKSGLPSDRFSAERTGGSVSTLTIQRTQQEDSAVYLCASSSGTELNSPLHFGNGTRLTVT.

This clonotype came up many times. This chain connects TRBV25-1 to TRBJ2-7, with 7 bases aligning to TRBD1. J was trimmed by 0 bases and V by 2 bases; bases with no gene match: 1. Germline CDR1 reads MGHDK; CDR2 reads SYGVNS. The CDR3 contains 14 residues. The CDR3 nucleotides are TGTGCCAGCAGTGAAACAGGGGACTCCTACGAGCAGTACTTC. Protein: CASSETGDSYEQYF.

This clonotype has ten or more counts. This chain joins TRBV6-2 or TRBV6-3 and TRBJ2-5, with TRBD1 identical over 7 bases. The ends lost 7 bases at V and 5 bases at J; junction bases unmatched: 4. The CDR3 totals 12 residues. The germline V gene has CDR1 MNHEY and CDR2 SVGEGT. As DNA, the CDR3 is TGTGCCAGCAAGACAGGGTCGGAGACCCAGTACTTC. Protein: CASKTGSETQYF.

This clonotype has at least ten counts. V usage is TRBV7-9 and J usage is TRBJ1-5, with 9 bases identical to TRBD1. The length of the CDR3 is 15 residues. CDR1 SEHNR and CDR2 FQNEAQ come from the germline V gene (reference sequence). Unmatched junction bases numbered 4, after V lost 5 bases and J lost 2 bases. The CDR3 sequence: CASSQQGAGNQPQHF. As DNA, the CDR3 is TGTGCCAGCAGCCAACAGGGGGCCGGCAATCAGCCCCAGCATTTT. Complete variable domain (other parts from reference TRBV7-9 and TRBJ1-5): DTGVSQNPRHKITKRGQNVTFRCDPISEHNRLYWYRQTLGQGPEFLTYFQNEAQLEKSRLLSDRFSAERPKGSFSTLEIQRTEQGDSAMYLCASSQQGAGNQPQHFGDGTRLSIL.